This TCR beta chain derives from a study of blood T cell repertoires in COVID-19. The V and J ends lost 8 bases and 9 bases, in that order; junction bases with no gene match: 6. The CDR3 contains 12 residues. CDR1 is LNHDA and CDR2 is SQIVND in the germline V gene (reference sequence). Sequencing used immunoSEQ multiplex PCR; TCRdb keeps in-frame clones, though not all of them. The repertoire holds under 130,000 clones, with approximately 83% as singletons. Sequencing was carried out using peripheral blood. V and J are TRBV19 and TRBJ2-1; 8 nucleotides agree with TRBD2. This clonotype was obtained from a man aged 50-59 years with acute or convalescent COVID-19. The CDR3 reads CASGSGGGEQFF. CDR3 DNA: TGTGCCAGTGGGAGCGGGGGAGGTGAGCAGTTCTTC. The whole variable domain, filled in from reference TRBV19 and TRBJ2-1, reads DGGITQSPKYLFRKEGQNVTLSCEQNLNHDAMYWYRQDPGQGLRLIYYSQIVNDFQKGDIAEGYSVSREKKESFPLTVTSAQKNPTAFYLCASGSGGGEQFFGPGTRLTVL.